The rows below give T cell receptor beta chains drawn from one sample of a study of cytotoxic CD8 clonotypes in ibrutinib-treated CLL. Profiled with immunoSEQ multiplex PCR; TCRdb holds only in-frame clones, not every one. This table holds 150,000 to 250,000 clones, approximately 72% found once. The sequences come from PBMCs, collected after 24 months of ibrutinib treatment. These receptors all come from a human donor with chronic lymphocytic leukemia. Both conserved end residues are part of each CDR3. Fields, in order: CDR3 DNA, CDR3 protein, V gene, J gene, CDR3 length, D gene, clone size. The D gene is left open where the match is weak. Expanded clones get a size class; other rows say once, few or many, or leave the size out.

cdr3_nt: TGTGCCAGCAGCTTTTCCGTAAGCTCCTACAATGAGCAGTTCTTC; cdr3_aa: CASSFSVSSYNEQFF; v_call: TRBV7-2; j_call: TRBJ2-1; cdr3_length: 15; d_call: .; clone_size: few
cdr3_nt: TGTGCCAGCAGCTTGTATACCCGGAACACTGAAGCTTTCTTT; cdr3_aa: CASSLYTRNTEAFF; v_call: TRBV5-6; j_call: TRBJ1-1; cdr3_length: 14; d_call: .; clone_size: .
cdr3_nt: TGTGCCAGCAGCCCGGGACTAGCGGGGCTAGCCAAAAACATTCAGTACTTC; cdr3_aa: CASSPGLAGLAKNIQYF; v_call: TRBV14; j_call: TRBJ2-4; cdr3_length: 17; d_call: TRBD2; clone_size: .
cdr3_nt: TGTGCCTGGAGCGACTATCAGCAGTTCTTC; cdr3_aa: CAWSDYQQFF; v_call: TRBV30; j_call: TRBJ2-1; cdr3_length: 10; d_call: .; clone_size: .
cdr3_nt: TGTGCCAGCAGCTCAACTAAGAGGGGTCGAGATACGCAGTATTTT; cdr3_aa: CASSSTKRGRDTQYF; v_call: TRBV7-2; j_call: TRBJ2-3; cdr3_length: 15; d_call: .; clone_size: .
cdr3_nt: TGTGCCAGCAGTTATACCCGGGACGGGTTTCGAGCTTTCTTT; cdr3_aa: CASSYTRDGFRAFF; v_call: TRBV28; j_call: TRBJ1-1; cdr3_length: 14; d_call: .; clone_size: .
cdr3_nt: TGTGCCAGCAGCCCCACCGGGACTATCGGGGATACGCAGTATTTT; cdr3_aa: CASSPTGTIGDTQYF; v_call: TRBV11-2; j_call: TRBJ2-3; cdr3_length: 15; d_call: TRBD2; clone_size: .
cdr3_nt: TGTGCCAGCAGTTTAAAATTTGGAGGGAAGGGGATCGAAGCTTTCTTT; cdr3_aa: CASSLKFGGKGIEAFF; v_call: TRBV28; j_call: TRBJ1-1; cdr3_length: 16; d_call: .; clone_size: .
cdr3_nt: TGTGCCAGTAGTATTCGGGATGGCTACACCTTC; cdr3_aa: CASSIRDGYTF; v_call: TRBV19; j_call: TRBJ1-2; cdr3_length: 11; d_call: .; clone_size: .
cdr3_nt: TGTGCCAGCAGTGAACAGGGGGCCTTTGCTGGCTACACCTTC; cdr3_aa: CASSEQGAFAGYTF; v_call: TRBV27; j_call: TRBJ1-2; cdr3_length: 14; d_call: TRBD1; clone_size: .
cdr3_nt: TGCGCCAGCAGCCAAGAGATAGCGGCTAGCACAGATACGCAGTATTTT; cdr3_aa: CASSQEIAASTDTQYF; v_call: TRBV4-1; j_call: TRBJ2-3; cdr3_length: 16; d_call: .; clone_size: few
cdr3_nt: TGCGCCAGCAGCCCCTATACTAGCGGGGACACCTACGAGCAGTACTTC; cdr3_aa: CASSPYTSGDTYEQYF; v_call: TRBV4-3; j_call: TRBJ2-7; cdr3_length: 16; d_call: TRBD2; clone_size: .
cdr3_nt: TGTGCCAGCAGTACCCGGGACATACTCACTGAAGCTTTCTTT; cdr3_aa: CASSTRDILTEAFF; v_call: TRBV25-1; j_call: TRBJ1-1; cdr3_length: 14; d_call: .; clone_size: .
cdr3_nt: TGCGCCAGCAGCTTGGACTCAGGTGAGCAGTTCTTC; cdr3_aa: CASSLDSGEQFF; v_call: TRBV5-1; j_call: TRBJ2-1; cdr3_length: 12; d_call: .; clone_size: few
cdr3_nt: TGTGCCAGCAGCAAAGGGGTGTGCGGGAGGGCCACCACCGGGGAGCTGTTTTTT; cdr3_aa: CASSKGVCGRATTGELFF; v_call: TRBV21-1; j_call: TRBJ2-2; cdr3_length: 18; d_call: .; clone_size: .
cdr3_nt: TGCAGCGTCATTCAATTAGGGGGCTACAATGAGCAGTTCTTC; cdr3_aa: CSVIQLGGYNEQFF; v_call: TRBV29-1; j_call: TRBJ2-1; cdr3_length: 14; d_call: .; clone_size: .
cdr3_nt: TGTGCCACCCGCGTCAGTGGGAGCACAGATACGCAGTATTTT; cdr3_aa: CATRVSGSTDTQYF; v_call: TRBV19; j_call: TRBJ2-3; cdr3_length: 14; d_call: .; clone_size: .
cdr3_nt: TGTGCCAGCAGCTTGTCGATGAAGCTAGCGGGAGTTGAGCAGTTCTTC; cdr3_aa: CASSLSMKLAGVEQFF; v_call: TRBV5-4; j_call: TRBJ2-1; cdr3_length: 16; d_call: TRBD2; clone_size: few
cdr3_nt: TGCGCCAGCAGCGTTTCGGGAGGTTCCTACGAGCAGTACTTC; cdr3_aa: CASSVSGGSYEQYF; v_call: TRBV5-1; j_call: TRBJ2-7; cdr3_length: 14; d_call: TRBD2; clone_size: .
cdr3_nt: TGTGCCAGCAGTAAAACTCAGGGGGCTATGGCCTATGGCTACACCTTC; cdr3_aa: CASSKTQGAMAYGYTF; v_call: TRBV7-2; j_call: TRBJ1-2; cdr3_length: 16; d_call: TRBD1; clone_size: few
cdr3_nt: TGTGCCACCAGCAGACTTAATGAAAAACTGTTTTTT; cdr3_aa: CATSRLNEKLFF; v_call: TRBV15; j_call: TRBJ1-4; cdr3_length: 12; d_call: .; clone_size: .
cdr3_nt: TGTGCCAGCAGGGAAACGGGTACCTCCTACAATGAGCAGTTCTTC; cdr3_aa: CASRETGTSYNEQFF; v_call: TRBV7-2; j_call: TRBJ2-1; cdr3_length: 15; d_call: .; clone_size: .
cdr3_nt: TGTGCCAGCAGCTTAGGCGACAGGTACCAAGAGACCCAGTACTTC; cdr3_aa: CASSLGDRYQETQYF; v_call: TRBV7-8; j_call: TRBJ2-5; cdr3_length: 15; d_call: .; clone_size: few
cdr3_nt: TGTGCCATCAGGGCGGCAGGGGGACCGAAAGAGACCCAGTACTTC; cdr3_aa: CAIRAAGGPKETQYF; v_call: TRBV2; j_call: TRBJ2-5; cdr3_length: 15; d_call: TRBD1; clone_size: .
cdr3_nt: TGTGCCAGCAGCGTAGGTCCTCGGCCCTCCTACGAGCAGTACTTC; cdr3_aa: CASSVGPRPSYEQYF; v_call: TRBV9; j_call: TRBJ2-7; cdr3_length: 15; d_call: .; clone_size: few
cdr3_nt: TGTGCCAGCAGCGTATCCGGTGTAGCGCGTAACAATGAGCAGTTCTTC; cdr3_aa: CASSVSGVARNNEQFF; v_call: TRBV9; j_call: TRBJ2-1; cdr3_length: 16; d_call: .; clone_size: .
cdr3_nt: TGTGCCAGCACCGAATCGGGTTTGGGCCTCGGGGATGAAAAACTGTTTTTT; cdr3_aa: CASTESGLGLGDEKLFF; v_call: TRBV27; j_call: TRBJ1-4; cdr3_length: 17; d_call: .; clone_size: few
cdr3_nt: TGTGCCAGCATCGATGTTGGGGGAGCTGGCTACACCTTC; cdr3_aa: CASIDVGGAGYTF; v_call: TRBV28; j_call: TRBJ1-2; cdr3_length: 13; d_call: .; clone_size: .
cdr3_nt: TGTGCCAGCAGCTTAAGCAGGGAAAACAATGAGCAGTTCTTC; cdr3_aa: CASSLSRENNEQFF; v_call: TRBV5-6; j_call: TRBJ2-1; cdr3_length: 14; d_call: .; clone_size: .
cdr3_nt: TGTGCCAGCAGCGTAGGGTGGGTGGGGCACCAAGAGACCCAGTACTTC; cdr3_aa: CASSVGWVGHQETQYF; v_call: TRBV9; j_call: TRBJ2-5; cdr3_length: 16; d_call: .; clone_size: .
cdr3_nt: TGTGCCAGCAGCCAGAACCGGGGGCTCGATCAGCCCCAGCATTTT; cdr3_aa: CASSQNRGLDQPQHF; v_call: TRBV7-2; j_call: TRBJ1-5; cdr3_length: 15; d_call: .; clone_size: few
cdr3_nt: TGTGCCAGTAGTAAGACCGCAGGGGGCGCTGGGGCCAACGTCCTGACTTTC; cdr3_aa: CASSKTAGGAGANVLTF; v_call: TRBV19; j_call: TRBJ2-6; cdr3_length: 17; d_call: TRBD1; clone_size: .
cdr3_nt: TGTGCCAGCAGCTTACCGACTAGATCGGAGACCCAGTACTTC; cdr3_aa: CASSLPTRSETQYF; v_call: TRBV5-6; j_call: TRBJ2-5; cdr3_length: 14; d_call: .; clone_size: .
cdr3_nt: TGTGCCAGCAGTCTATCACTAGCGGGTGCGTTCAATGAGCAGTTCTTC; cdr3_aa: CASSLSLAGAFNEQFF; v_call: TRBV27; j_call: TRBJ2-1; cdr3_length: 16; d_call: TRBD2; clone_size: .
cdr3_nt: TGCGCCAGCAGCTTGAGGGTAGCCGCACCCAATGAGCAGTTCTTC; cdr3_aa: CASSLRVAAPNEQFF; v_call: TRBV5-1; j_call: TRBJ2-1; cdr3_length: 15; d_call: .; clone_size: .
cdr3_nt: TGTGCCAGCAGCCGGACACCATCAAACTATGGCTACACCTTC; cdr3_aa: CASSRTPSNYGYTF; v_call: TRBV6-7; j_call: TRBJ1-2; cdr3_length: 14; d_call: .; clone_size: few
cdr3_nt: TGTGCCAGCAGTTTTTCCCGAAAGGACGGCTACACCTTC; cdr3_aa: CASSFSRKDGYTF; v_call: TRBV27; j_call: TRBJ1-2; cdr3_length: 13; d_call: .; clone_size: .
cdr3_nt: TGCGCCAGCAGCTTGGGGGGCCTGAACACCGGGGAGCTGTTTTTT; cdr3_aa: CASSLGGLNTGELFF; v_call: TRBV5-1; j_call: TRBJ2-2; cdr3_length: 15; d_call: .; clone_size: .
cdr3_nt: TGTGCCAGCAGCCAAAGGGACAGGGAGGCCGGGGAGCTGTTTTTT; cdr3_aa: CASSQRDREAGELFF; v_call: TRBV4-2; j_call: TRBJ2-2; cdr3_length: 15; d_call: TRBD1; clone_size: .
cdr3_nt: TGTGCCAGCAGCTCCGCAGGGGGCGCCGATGGCTACACCTTC; cdr3_aa: CASSSAGGADGYTF; v_call: TRBV6-6; j_call: TRBJ1-2; cdr3_length: 14; d_call: TRBD1; clone_size: few
cdr3_nt: TGTGCCAGCACCCGACTAGCCGGGGAGCTGTTTTTT; cdr3_aa: CASTRLAGELFF; v_call: TRBV7-9; j_call: TRBJ2-2; cdr3_length: 12; d_call: .; clone_size: few
cdr3_nt: TGCGCCAGCAGCCAAGATCCTGAGTGGGCCAACTCTGGAAACACCATATATTTT; cdr3_aa: CASSQDPEWANSGNTIYF; v_call: TRBV4-1; j_call: TRBJ1-3; cdr3_length: 18; d_call: .; clone_size: once
cdr3_nt: TGCGCCAGCAGCCAAGCCCAAAACACCGGGGAGCTGTTTTTT; cdr3_aa: CASSQAQNTGELFF; v_call: TRBV4-3; j_call: TRBJ2-2; cdr3_length: 14; d_call: .; clone_size: .
cdr3_nt: TGTGCCAGCAGCGCCCGGCGGGAGCAAGAGACCCAGTACTTC; cdr3_aa: CASSARREQETQYF; v_call: TRBV7-9; j_call: TRBJ2-5; cdr3_length: 14; d_call: TRBD2; clone_size: .
cdr3_nt: TGTGCCTGGAGCCCCGGGACAGGATCTAATCAGCCCCAGCATTTT; cdr3_aa: CAWSPGTGSNQPQHF; v_call: TRBV30; j_call: TRBJ1-5; cdr3_length: 15; d_call: TRBD1; clone_size: .
cdr3_nt: TGTGCCAGCACCAAACCTCGACAGGGGGTGATGATGAACACTGAAGCTTTCTTT; cdr3_aa: CASTKPRQGVMMNTEAFF; v_call: TRBV28; j_call: TRBJ1-1; cdr3_length: 18; d_call: TRBD1; clone_size: .
cdr3_nt: TGCGCCAGCAGCCAGGGACTAGCGGGTATTTCAGATACGCAGTATTTT; cdr3_aa: CASSQGLAGISDTQYF; v_call: TRBV4-3; j_call: TRBJ2-3; cdr3_length: 16; d_call: TRBD2; clone_size: once
cdr3_nt: TGTGCCAGCTCACCAACCAGGGCGAGTGAAAAACTGTTTTTT; cdr3_aa: CASSPTRASEKLFF; v_call: TRBV18; j_call: TRBJ1-4; cdr3_length: 14; d_call: .; clone_size: few
cdr3_nt: TGTGCCAGTAGTAGGGGACCGGGACAGGGTAAGGAAGTCGGCAATGAGCAGTTCTTC; cdr3_aa: CASSRGPGQGKEVGNEQFF; v_call: TRBV19; j_call: TRBJ2-1; cdr3_length: 19; d_call: TRBD1; clone_size: .
cdr3_nt: TGTGCCAGCTCATCGGGAAGAAGCACCGGGGAGCTGTTTTTT; cdr3_aa: CASSSGRSTGELFF; v_call: TRBV2; j_call: TRBJ2-2; cdr3_length: 14; d_call: .; clone_size: .